Below, one TCR beta chain is given with its context. Trimming pared 7 bases from V and 11 bases from J, leaving 18 bases between. Per the germline V gene, CDR1 is MNHEY and CDR2 is SVGAGI. The CDR3 length is 13 residues. The sample belongs to a study of blood T cell repertoires in COVID-19. Study overall: Sites in the United States, Italy and Spain provided acute and convalescent COVID-19 samples.

The protocol was immunoSEQ multiplex PCR, while the TCRdb copy is restricted to in-frame clones and leaves out a portion. The data contain about 85,000 clones, around 80% of them singletons. The rearrangement uses TRBV6-5 and TRBJ2-4; D remains unclear. This sequence was found in an elderly woman with acute or convalescent COVID-19. Sequencing input: peripheral blood. The CDR3 here is CASMTGLANVQYF. The DNA for the CDR3 is TGTGCCAGCATGACCGGGTTGGCGAATGTTCAGTACTTC.